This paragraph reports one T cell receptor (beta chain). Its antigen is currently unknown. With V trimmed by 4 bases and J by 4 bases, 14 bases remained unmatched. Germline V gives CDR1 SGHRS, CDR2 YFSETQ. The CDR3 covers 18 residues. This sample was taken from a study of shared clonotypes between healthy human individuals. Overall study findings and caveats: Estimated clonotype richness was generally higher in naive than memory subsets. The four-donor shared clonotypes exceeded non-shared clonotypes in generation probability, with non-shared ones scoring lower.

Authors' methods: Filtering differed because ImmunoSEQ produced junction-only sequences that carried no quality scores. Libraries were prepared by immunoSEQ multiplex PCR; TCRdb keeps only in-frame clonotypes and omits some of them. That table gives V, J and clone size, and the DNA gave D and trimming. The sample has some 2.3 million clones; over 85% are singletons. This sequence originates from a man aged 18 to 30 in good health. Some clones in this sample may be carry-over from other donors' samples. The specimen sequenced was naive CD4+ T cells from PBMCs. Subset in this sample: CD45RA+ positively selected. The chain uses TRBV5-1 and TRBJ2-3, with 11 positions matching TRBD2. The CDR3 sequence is CASSQDLLAGVIPDTQYF. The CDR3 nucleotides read TGCGCCAGCAGCCAGGATTTACTAGCGGGAGTCATCCCAGATACGCAGTATTTT. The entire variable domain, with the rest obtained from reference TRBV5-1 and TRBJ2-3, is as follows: KAGVTQTPRYLIKTRGQQVTLSCSPISGHRSVSWYQQTPGQGLQFLFEYFSETQRNKGNFPGRFSGRQFSNSRSEMNVSTLELGDSALYLCASSQDLLAGVIPDTQYFGPGTRLTVL.